This TCR beta chain was found in a study of radiation and T cells in renal cell carcinoma. Time point: blood 2 weeks post-SBRT. Noted treatment: 15 Gy SBRT to primary tumor, nephrectomy 4 weeks later. Clear cell pathology was present in this patient's renal cell carcinoma. Sequencing used immunoSEQ multiplex PCR; TCRdb keeps in-frame clones, though not all of them. The sample carries 150,000 to 180,000 clones, roughly 90% recorded once. About this clone: Its antigen is unknown.

The germline V and J ends were trimmed by 4 bases and 8 bases, with 16 bases remaining between them. This CDR3 has 14 amino acids. Germline V gene lookup returns CDR1 SGDLS and CDR2 YYNGEE. Study observations and caveats: From baseline, blood top tumor clonotypes peaked at 2 weeks post-radiation. No pretreatment tumor biopsies were available for baseline clonotypes.

This chain joins TRBV9 and TRBJ1-3; weak D call: TRBD1 (6 bases). The clonotype comes from a woman in her forties or fifties with renal cell carcinoma. Specimen: blood, collected from a patient whose treatment included radiotherapy and nephrectomy. The CDR3: CASSPTLGGHTIYF. In DNA form, the CDR3 reads TGTGCCAGCAGCCCAACTCTTGGGGGGCACACCATATATTTT.